This T cell receptor beta chain emerged from a study of blood T cells in healthy people across ages. The study, taken as a whole, reports: TCR beta diversity correlated strongly with naive T cell percentage.

Points on this clonotype: The antigen is unknown.

Then a second PCR, running about 7 to 11 cycles, was carried out with a sample-barcoded 5' primer and a J-beta primer mix. Each cDNA molecule was tagged by a template-switch adaptor with 12 random nucleotides. TCRdb used MiXCR to reprocess the 5' RACE reads, holding one entry per CDR3 protein. The sample has about 680,000 distinct CDR3 sequences, around 49% seen once. It was around 9 milliliters of peripheral blood that were drawn from each donor. CDR1 and CDR2 from the germline V gene are SGHDT and YYEEEE. V was pared by 6 bases and J by 4 bases, with 18 bases of the junction left unmatched. The CDR3 covers 17 residues.

Sequencing was carried out using blood. The rearrangement uses TRBV5-6 and TRBJ2-5, with 7 bases fitting TRBD2. The clonotype was recovered from a woman in her sixties or seventies in good health. CDR3 sequence (DNA): TGTGCCAGCACGGTTACGAAACGCGGGAGAGGGGTAGAGACCCAGTACTTC. Translating it yields CASTVTKRGRGVETQYF.